Included here is one TCR beta chain sequence, with context. The data stem from a study of blood T cell repertoires in COVID-19. Per germline, CDR1 MNHEY and CDR2 SVGEGT. V lost 1 base and J 3 bases, leaving 19 bases between the germline ends. The length of the CDR3 is 17 residues. Produced via immunoSEQ multiplex PCR; TCRdb's table is partial and in-frame only. The sample has fewer than 150,000 clones; around 86% are singletons. This clonotype was obtained from a woman aged 45-59 years who had recovered from COVID-19. V gene TRBV6-2 or TRBV6-3 combines with J gene TRBJ2-7; D is perhaps TRBD2 (6 bases). Specimen: peripheral blood. Here the CDR3 reads CASSYLRLLEGRYEQYF. Written as DNA, the CDR3 is TGTGCCAGCAGTTACTTACGCTTACTGGAGGGACGCTACGAGCAGTACTTC.